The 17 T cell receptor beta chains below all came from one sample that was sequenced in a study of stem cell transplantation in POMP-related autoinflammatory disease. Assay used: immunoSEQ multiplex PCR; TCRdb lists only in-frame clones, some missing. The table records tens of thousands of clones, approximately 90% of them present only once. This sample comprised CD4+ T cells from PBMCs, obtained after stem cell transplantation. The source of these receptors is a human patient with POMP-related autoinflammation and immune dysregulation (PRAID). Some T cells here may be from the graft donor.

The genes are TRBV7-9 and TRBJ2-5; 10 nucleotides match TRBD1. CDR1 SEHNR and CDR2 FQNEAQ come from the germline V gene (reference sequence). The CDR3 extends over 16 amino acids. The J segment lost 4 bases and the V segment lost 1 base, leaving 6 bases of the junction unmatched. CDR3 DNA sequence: TGTGCCAGCAGCTTAGGCGACAGGGGGCACGGAGAGACCCAGTACTTC. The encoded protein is CASSLGDRGHGETQYF. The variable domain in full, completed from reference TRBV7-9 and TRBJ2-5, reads DTGVSQNPRHKITKRGQNVTFRCDPISEHNRLYWYRQTLGQGPEFLTYFQNEAQLEKSRLLSDRFSAERPKGSFSTLEIQRTEQGDSAMYLCASSLGDRGHGETQYFGPGTRLLVL.

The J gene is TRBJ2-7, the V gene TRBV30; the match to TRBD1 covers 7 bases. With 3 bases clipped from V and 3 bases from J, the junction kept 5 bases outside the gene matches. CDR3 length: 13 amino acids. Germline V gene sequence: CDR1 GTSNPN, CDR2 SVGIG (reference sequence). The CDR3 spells CAWRDRRLYEQYF. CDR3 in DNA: TGTGCCTGGAGGGACAGGCGCCTCTACGAGCAGTACTTC.

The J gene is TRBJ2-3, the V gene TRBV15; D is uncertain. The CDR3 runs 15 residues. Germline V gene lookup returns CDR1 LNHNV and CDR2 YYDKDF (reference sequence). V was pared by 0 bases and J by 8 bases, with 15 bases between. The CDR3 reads CATSRDSSILGTQYF. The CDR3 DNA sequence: TGTGCCACCAGCAGAGATTCCAGTATATTAGGTACGCAGTATTTT.

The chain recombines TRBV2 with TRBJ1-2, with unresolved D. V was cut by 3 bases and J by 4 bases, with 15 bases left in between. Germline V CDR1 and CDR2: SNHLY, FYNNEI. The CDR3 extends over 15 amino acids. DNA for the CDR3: TGTGCCAGCAGTGATACACACCCACGGGGCTATGGCTACACCTTC. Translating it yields CASSDTHPRGYGYTF.

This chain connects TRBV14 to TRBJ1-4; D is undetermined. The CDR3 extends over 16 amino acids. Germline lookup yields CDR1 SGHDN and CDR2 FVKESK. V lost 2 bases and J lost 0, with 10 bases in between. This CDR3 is CASSQSSTATNEKLFF. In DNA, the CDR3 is TGTGCCAGCAGCCAATCATCCACAGCAACTAATGAAAAACTGTTTTTT.

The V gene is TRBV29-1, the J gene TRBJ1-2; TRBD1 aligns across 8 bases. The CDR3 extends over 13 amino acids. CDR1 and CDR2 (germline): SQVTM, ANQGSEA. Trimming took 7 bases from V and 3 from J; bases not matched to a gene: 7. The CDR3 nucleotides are TGCAGCGCCCGAGGACAGGGAGACTATGGCTACACCTTC. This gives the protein CSARGQGDYGYTF.

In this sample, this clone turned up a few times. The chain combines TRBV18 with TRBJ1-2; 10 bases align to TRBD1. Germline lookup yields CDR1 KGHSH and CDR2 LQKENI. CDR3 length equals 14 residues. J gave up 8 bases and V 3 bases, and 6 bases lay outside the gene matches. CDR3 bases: TGTGCCAGCTCACCTCTTGGGACAGGGGAAGGCTACACCTTC. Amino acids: CASSPLGTGEGYTF.

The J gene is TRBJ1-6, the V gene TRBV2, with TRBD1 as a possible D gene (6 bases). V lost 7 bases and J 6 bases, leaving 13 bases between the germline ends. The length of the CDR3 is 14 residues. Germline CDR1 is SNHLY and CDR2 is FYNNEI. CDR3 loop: CASTLTGGNSPLHF. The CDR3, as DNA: TGTGCCAGCACCCTGACAGGAGGTAATTCACCCCTCCACTTT. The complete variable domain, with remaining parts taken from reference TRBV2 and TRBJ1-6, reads EPEVTQTPSHQVTQMGQEVILRCVPISNHLYFYWYRQILGQKVEFLVSFYNNEISEKSEIFDDQFSVERPDGSNFTLKIRSTKLEDSAMYFCASTLTGGNSPLHFGNGTRLTVT.

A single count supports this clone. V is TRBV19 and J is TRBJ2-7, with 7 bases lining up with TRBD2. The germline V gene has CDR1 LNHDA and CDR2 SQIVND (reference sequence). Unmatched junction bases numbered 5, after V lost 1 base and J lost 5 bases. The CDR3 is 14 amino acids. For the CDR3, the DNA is TGTGCCAGTAGTATAGGGACTAGGCGGCACGAGCAGTACTTC. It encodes CASSIGTRRHEQYF.

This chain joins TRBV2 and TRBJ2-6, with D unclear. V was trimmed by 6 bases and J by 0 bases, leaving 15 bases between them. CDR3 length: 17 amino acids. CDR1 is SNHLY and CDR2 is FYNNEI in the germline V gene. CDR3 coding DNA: TGTGCCAGCAGGGGCTGGCCTTCGAACTCTGGGGCCAACGTCCTGACTTTC. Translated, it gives CASRGWPSNSGANVLTF.

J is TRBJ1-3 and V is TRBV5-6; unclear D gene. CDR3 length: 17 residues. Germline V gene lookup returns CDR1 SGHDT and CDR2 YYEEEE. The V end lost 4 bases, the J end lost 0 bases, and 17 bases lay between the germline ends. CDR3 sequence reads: CASSHTTSGGSGNTIYF. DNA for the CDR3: TGTGCCAGCAGCCATACAACATCTGGAGGCTCTGGAAACACCATATATTTT.

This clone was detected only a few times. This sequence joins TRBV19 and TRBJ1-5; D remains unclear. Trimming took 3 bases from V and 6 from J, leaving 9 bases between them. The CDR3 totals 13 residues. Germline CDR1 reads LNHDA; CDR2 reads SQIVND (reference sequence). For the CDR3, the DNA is TGTGCCAGTAGTATTTTCGGCGTTCAGCCCCAGCATTTT. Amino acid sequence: CASSIFGVQPQHF. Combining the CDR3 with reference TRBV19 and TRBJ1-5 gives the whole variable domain DGGITQSPKYLFRKEGQNVTLSCEQNLNHDAMYWYRQDPGQGLRLIYYSQIVNDFQKGDIAEGYSVSREKKESFPLTVTSAQKNPTAFYLCASSIFGVQPQHFGDGTRLSIL.

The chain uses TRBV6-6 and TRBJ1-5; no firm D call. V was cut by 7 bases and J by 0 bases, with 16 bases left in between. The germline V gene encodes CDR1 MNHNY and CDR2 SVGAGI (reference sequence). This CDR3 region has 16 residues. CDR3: CASTGPKRYSNQPQHF. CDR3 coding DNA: TGTGCCAGCACCGGACCCAAACGATATAGCAATCAGCCCCAGCATTTT.

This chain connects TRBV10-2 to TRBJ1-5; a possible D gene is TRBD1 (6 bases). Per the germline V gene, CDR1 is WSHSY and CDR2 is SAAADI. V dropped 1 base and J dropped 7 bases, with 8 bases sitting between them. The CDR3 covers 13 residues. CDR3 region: CASSEWQGQPQHF. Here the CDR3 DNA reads TGCGCCAGCAGTGAGTGGCAGGGGCAGCCCCAGCATTTT.

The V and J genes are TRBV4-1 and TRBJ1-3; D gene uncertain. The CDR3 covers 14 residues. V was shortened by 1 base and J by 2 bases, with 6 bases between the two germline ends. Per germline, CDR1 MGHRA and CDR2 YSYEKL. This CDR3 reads CASSQGLPGNTIYF. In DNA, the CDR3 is TGCGCCAGCAGCCAAGGGCTTCCTGGAAACACCATATATTTT.

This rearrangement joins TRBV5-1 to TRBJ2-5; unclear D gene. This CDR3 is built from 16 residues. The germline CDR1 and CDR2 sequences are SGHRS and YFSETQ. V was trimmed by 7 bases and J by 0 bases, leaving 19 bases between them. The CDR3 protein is CASAPPGPLYQETQYF. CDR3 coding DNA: TGCGCCAGCGCGCCCCCCGGACCATTGTACCAAGAGACCCAGTACTTC. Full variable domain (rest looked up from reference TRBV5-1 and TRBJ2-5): KAGVTQTPRYLIKTRGQQVTLSCSPISGHRSVSWYQQTPGQGLQFLFEYFSETQRNKGNFPGRFSGRQFSNSRSEMNVSTLELGDSALYLCASAPPGPLYQETQYFGPGTRLLVL.

CDR3 nucleotide sequence: TGTGCCAGCAGTCGAGGGGGGCGATGGTTCTTC. Translating it yields CASSRGGRWFF. V gene TRBV6-5 combines with J gene TRBJ2-1; D is possibly TRBD1 or TRBD2 (6 bases each). The germline gives CDR1 MNHEY, CDR2 SVGAGI. This CDR3 region has 11 residues. V lost 5 bases and J lost 15, with 14 bases in between.